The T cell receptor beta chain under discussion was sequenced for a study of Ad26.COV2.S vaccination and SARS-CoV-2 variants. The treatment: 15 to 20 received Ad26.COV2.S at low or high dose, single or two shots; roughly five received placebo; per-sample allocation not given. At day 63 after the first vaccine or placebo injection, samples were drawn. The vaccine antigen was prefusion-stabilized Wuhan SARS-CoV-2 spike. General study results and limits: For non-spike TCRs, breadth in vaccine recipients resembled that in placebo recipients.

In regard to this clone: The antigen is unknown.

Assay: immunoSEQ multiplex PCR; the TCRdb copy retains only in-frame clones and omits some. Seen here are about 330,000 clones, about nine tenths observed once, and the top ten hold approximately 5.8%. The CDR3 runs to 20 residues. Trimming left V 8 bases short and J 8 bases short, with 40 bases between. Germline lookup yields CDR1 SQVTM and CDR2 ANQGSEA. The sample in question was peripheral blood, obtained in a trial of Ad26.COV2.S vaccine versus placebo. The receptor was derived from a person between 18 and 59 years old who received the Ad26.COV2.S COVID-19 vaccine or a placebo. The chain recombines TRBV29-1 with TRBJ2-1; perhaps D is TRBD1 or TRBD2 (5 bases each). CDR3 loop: CSTFTPPWGGGFIHGDEQFF. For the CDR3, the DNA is TGCAGCACCTTTACCCCCCCCTGGGGTGGGGGATTTATACATGGGGATGAGCAGTTCTTC.